This T cell receptor (beta chain) originates from a study of OX40 agonist ivuxolimab in advanced cancers. About the study: Ivuxolimab, which patients received intravenously every 2 weeks, was dosed at 0.01 to 10 mg/kg. Three patients, one with hepatocellular carcinoma and two with cutaneous melanoma, achieved partial responses. Study-wide findings and caveats: Antigens targeted by the expanded peripheral T cells were not determined. Expanded clones were, on average, more numerous in CD8+ T cells than in CD4+.

Assay used: immunoSEQ multiplex PCR; TCRdb lists only in-frame clones, some missing. The sample contains 20,000 to 30,000 clones, around 77% of which appear only once. Points on this clone: Its antigen remains unknown.

V shed 6 bases and J shed 0 bases, with 12 bases lying between them. CDR1 and CDR2 (germline): KGHSH, LQKENI. The CDR3 is made up of 14 amino acids. The sequencing here drew on CD4+ or CD8+ T cells sorted from blood, taken in a trial of the OX40 agonist ivuxolimab. J is TRBJ2-7 and V is TRBV18; tentative D call: TRBD1 (5 bases). This TCR was recovered from an adult with an advanced solid tumor such as melanoma, head and neck, liver or kidney cancer. The CDR3 sequence: CASSPGFSSYEQYF. DNA for the CDR3: TGTGCCAGCTCGCCAGGGTTTAGCTCCTACGAGCAGTACTTC.